This T cell receptor (beta chain) was sequenced for a study of monozygotic twins with inflammatory bowel disease. Per donor there was one draw, yielding a blood sample of about 2.4 ml. Study findings and constraints: It was in IBD patients that TCRbeta diversity (inverse Simpson) was lower than in healthy co-twins. Other individuals had fewer clonotypes in common with IBD patients than with healthy twins, especially with disease activity.

CDR3 length: 14 amino acids. Germline values: CDR1 SGHAT, CDR2 FQNNGV. About this clonotype: What it binds is unknown.

TCRalpha and TCRbeta cDNA went through nested PCRs of 16 and 9 cycles, two in total. TCRdb re-called the 5' RACE reads and shows each CDR3 protein once, DNA omitted. The repertoire table contains some 150,000 distinct CDR3 sequences. The clonotype was recovered from a human donor with ulcerative colitis or Crohn's disease, or a healthy co-twin of an affected twin (not recorded which). Sequences were obtained from blood. The chain carries TRBV11-2 and TRBJ2-3. This CDR3 reads CASSLDSVLDTQYF.